One sample yielded the 32 T cell receptor beta chains listed below, sequenced in a study of early T cells in non-severe SARS-CoV-2 infection. TCRdb itself ran the 5' RACE reads through MiXCR, one entry per CDR3 protein. The table has 100,000 to 150,000 distinct CDR3 sequences, approximately 15% seen once; the top ten hold about a fifth. The sequenced material came from whole blood. Receptor source: an adult who was a healthcare worker with PCR-confirmed SARS-CoV-2 infection or an uninfected control (not recorded which).

The J gene is TRBJ1-1, the V gene TRBV6-2 or TRBV6-3, with a tentative D call TRBD1 (5 bases). Trimming took 6 bases from V and 3 from J, leaving 14 bases between them. Germline CDR1 MNHEY, CDR2 SVGEGT. This CDR3 has 14 amino acids. The CDR3 loop is CASSSPGAYTEAFF. The DNA for the CDR3 is TGTGCCAGCAGCAGCCCTGGGGCGTACACTGAAGCTTTCTTT.

The sample holds a few counts of this clonotype. The chain recombines TRBV3-1 with TRBJ1-2, with D possibly matching TRBD1 (6 bases). V lost 4 bases, J lost 0 bases, and 12 bases lay in between. This CDR3 has 15 amino acids. Germline V gene sequence: CDR1 LGHDT, CDR2 YNNKEL (reference sequence). In nucleotides, the CDR3 is TGTGCCAGCAGCCCCAGGGGAGGGGCTAACTATGGCTACACCTTC. Encoded protein: CASSPRGGANYGYTF. Looking up the rest from reference TRBV3-1 and TRBJ1-2 gives the full variable domain: DTAVSQTPKYLVTQMGNDKSIKCEQNLGHDTMYWYKQDSKKFLKIMFSYNNKELIINETVPNRFSPKSPDKAHLNLHINSLELGDSAVYFCASSPRGGANYGYTFGSGTRLTVV.

The V gene is TRBV4-1, the J gene TRBJ2-5; TRBD2 agrees at 8 bases. This CDR3 region has 17 residues. Germline CDR1 and CDR2: MGHRA and YSYEKL. J was trimmed by 5 bases and V by 4 bases; bases with no gene match: 15. CDR3 region: CASSPDLPGGTWETQYF. The CDR3 DNA is TGCGCCAGCAGCCCAGATCTCCCGGGGGGGACCTGGGAGACCCAGTACTTC.

The V gene is TRBV4-1, the J gene TRBJ2-1; 14 bases align to TRBD2. CDR1 and CDR2 from the germline V gene are MGHRA and YSYEKL. The CDR3 runs 19 residues. The V gene end was trimmed by 2 bases and the J gene end by 6 bases; junction bases not matched to a gene: 12. CDR3 residues: CASSQLGLAGAKPGNEQFF. CDR3 in DNA: TGCGCCAGCAGCCAACTGGGACTAGCGGGGGCCAAGCCGGGCAATGAGCAGTTCTTC.

This clonotype was detected a few times. The chain couples TRBV7-9 to TRBJ2-2, with TRBD1 matching over 7 bases. Germline V gene lookup returns CDR1 SEHNR and CDR2 FQNEAQ (reference sequence). This CDR3 contains 15 residues. V dropped 5 bases and J dropped 0; count of bases not matched to a gene: 3. The CDR3 bases are TGTGCCAGCAGCACAGGGGTATCGAACACCGGGGAGCTGTTTTTT. Translation gives CASSTGVSNTGELFF.

This clonotype is a singleton in its sample. This chain connects TRBV7-8 to TRBJ2-3; tentatively, D is TRBD2 (5 bases). The V end was cut by 5 bases, the J end by 6 bases, with 15 bases between. The CDR3 covers 14 residues. Per germline, CDR1 SGHVS and CDR2 FQNEAQ. CDR3 loop: CASSPSSGEDTQYF. CDR3 coding DNA: TGTGCCAGCAGCCCCTCCTCCGGGGAGGATACGCAGTATTTT.

This chain links TRBV27 with TRBJ1-2; no firm D call. Germline CDR1 reads MNHEY; CDR2 reads SMNVEV (reference sequence). This CDR3 is 15 amino acids long. V was shortened by 0 bases and J by 1 base, with 9 bases between the two germline ends. The CDR3: CASSLSWGFNYGYTF. CDR3 in DNA: TGTGCCAGCAGTTTATCTTGGGGATTTAACTATGGCTACACCTTC.

This chain uses TRBV7-6 with TRBJ2-7; 9 nucleotides line up with TRBD1. Germline V gene lookup returns CDR1 SGHVS and CDR2 FNYEAQ. The ends lost 3 bases at V and 0 bases at J; junction bases unmatched: 3. The CDR3 runs to 15 residues. The CDR3 DNA reads as TGTGCCAGCAGCTTGGGGACAGGGAGCTCCTACGAGCAGTACTTC. It encodes CASSLGTGSSYEQYF.

This clonotype was seen a handful of times. The V call is TRBV30, the J call TRBJ2-7; D not certain. The germline gives CDR1 GTSNPN, CDR2 SVGIG (reference sequence). The CDR3 runs to 12 residues. The chain's CDR3 is CARTGPNYEQYF. The CDR3, as DNA: TGTGCTAGGACGGGCCCTAACTACGAGCAGTACTTC.

The chain combines TRBV4-1 with TRBJ2-3; 8 bases line up with TRBD2. The CDR3 runs 16 residues. Germline V gene sequence: CDR1 MGHRA, CDR2 YSYEKL. J was trimmed by 5 bases and V by 2 bases; bases with no gene match: 9. The CDR3 protein is CASSQPASGGKDTQYF. The DNA for the CDR3 is TGCGCCAGCAGCCAACCCGCGAGCGGGGGAAAAGATACGCAGTATTTT.

V usage is TRBV3-1 and J usage is TRBJ1-2; D uncertain. This CDR3 comprises 12 residues. The germline CDR1 and CDR2 sequences are LGHDT and YNNKEL (reference sequence). V shed 6 bases and J shed 4 bases, with 9 bases lying between them. This CDR3 reads CASSPASYGYTF. CDR3 coding DNA: TGTGCCAGCAGTCCAGCCTCCTATGGCTACACCTTC. Using reference TRBV3-1 and TRBJ1-2 for the parts outside the CDR3, the full variable domain is DTAVSQTPKYLVTQMGNDKSIKCEQNLGHDTMYWYKQDSKKFLKIMFSYNNKELIINETVPNRFSPKSPDKAHLNLHINSLELGDSAVYFCASSPASYGYTFGSGTRLTVV.

The V call is TRBV5-4, the J call TRBJ2-5, with a weak D call TRBD2 (6 bases). Germline V gene sequence: CDR1 SGHNT, CDR2 YYREEE (reference sequence). Deletions cut 3 bases from V and 0 bases from J, with 12 bases between. The CDR3 length is 15 residues. The CDR3 sequence is CASSSRGEDQETQYF. DNA for the CDR3: TGTGCCAGCAGCTCGCGGGGAGAGGACCAAGAGACCCAGTACTTC.

The chain combines TRBV5-1 with TRBJ2-5, with 7 bases lining up with TRBD1. The V and J ends lost 1 base and 3 bases, in that order; junction bases with no gene match: 6. In germline, CDR1 is SGHRS, CDR2 YFSETQ. CDR3 length: 15 residues. CDR3 loop: CASSLMVGGEETQYF. The DNA for the CDR3 is TGCGCCAGCAGCTTGATGGTAGGGGGCGAAGAGACCCAGTACTTC.

The CDR3 coding sequence is TGTGCCAGCAGCTCCATTGGACAGGGTTTACAGCCCCAGCATTTT. Its translation is CASSSIGQGLQPQHF. This chain connects TRBV7-2 to TRBJ1-5, with 8 bases identical to TRBD1. Germline lookup yields CDR1 SGHTA and CDR2 FQGNSA. V shed 4 bases, J shed 7 bases, and the junction held 9 bases outside the gene matches. The CDR3 has 15 residues.

This clonotype was observed a few times. DNA of the CDR3: TGTGCCAGCAGCTTACTTGGCACAGGGAGTAGTACTGAAGCTTTCTTT. Protein product: CASSLLGTGSSTEAFF. This chain uses TRBV7-3 with TRBJ1-1, with D tentatively TRBD1 (6 bases). With 2 bases removed from V and 5 bases from J, the gap between germline ends came to 18 bases. CDR3 length: 16 amino acids. Germline CDR1 reads SGHTA; CDR2 reads FQGTGA.

This clonotype was seen more than once but under ten times. The V and J genes are TRBV3-1 and TRBJ2-3, with 9 bases matching TRBD2. The junction had 4 bases not matched to a gene; V was cut back by 5 bases and J by 1 base. Germline CDR1 and CDR2: LGHDT and YNNKEL (reference sequence). The CDR3 is 15 residues long. For the CDR3, the DNA is TGTGCCAGCAGCGGGCTAGCGGGGCGCACAGATACGCAGTATTTT. It translates to CASSGLAGRTDTQYF.

The chain employs TRBV7-2 and TRBJ1-1; D remains unclear. Deletions cut 5 bases from V and 2 bases from J, with 6 bases between. From germline, CDR1 is SGHTA and CDR2 FQGNSA. The CDR3 length is 12 residues. This CDR3 is CASSRYNTEAFF. The CDR3, as DNA: TGTGCCAGCAGCCGATATAACACTGAAGCTTTCTTT.

This chain uses TRBV5-1 with TRBJ2-5, with unresolved D. Between the trimmed V and J ends, which lost 0 bases and 4 bases, there was a span of 13 bases. The V gene's germline CDR1 is SGHRS and CDR2 YFSETQ. The CDR3 consists of 15 residues. This chain's CDR3 is CASSLGVDPRETQYF. CDR3 DNA sequence: TGCGCCAGCAGCTTGGGCGTAGACCCGAGAGAGACCCAGTACTTC.

There are a few counts of this clonotype. The chain uses TRBV7-9 and TRBJ1-2, with TRBD1 as a possible D gene (5 bases). CDR3 length: 17 residues. Germline CDR1 is SEHNR and CDR2 is FQNEAQ (reference sequence). The germline V and J ends were trimmed by 2 bases and 8 bases, with 24 bases remaining between them. The DNA of the CDR3 is TGTGCCAGCAGCTTAAGGGGAAACGGCCCATTGGGCGGCGGCTACACCTTC. Translation: CASSLRGNGPLGGGYTF.

The rearrangement uses TRBV18 and TRBJ1-5; D remains unclear. Germline V gene data show CDR1 as KGHSH and CDR2 as LQKENI. The length of the CDR3 is 15 residues. The V gene lost 4 bases and the J gene lost 1 base, with 11 bases spanning the gap. CDR3 bases: TGTGCCAGCTCACTGGGAGGGTTGAGCAATCAGCCCCAGCATTTT. Its translation: CASSLGGLSNQPQHF.

The V and J genes are TRBV7-6 and TRBJ1-5; D gene ambiguous. In germline, CDR1 is SGHVS, CDR2 FNYEAQ. CDR3 size: 14 residues. V lost 5 bases to trimming and J lost 1 base, with 9 bases between them. CDR3 residues: CASSPSGSNQPQHF. In DNA, the CDR3 is TGTGCCAGCAGCCCCTCGGGGAGCAATCAGCCCCAGCATTTT.

This clonotype was recorded a few times. The genes are TRBV18 and TRBJ2-1, with D tentatively TRBD1 (6 bases). Germline CDR1 reads KGHSH; CDR2 reads LQKENI. The CDR3 has 16 amino acids. V lost 3 bases and J lost 7, with 19 bases in between. In nucleotides, the CDR3 is TGTGCCAGCTCACCCCTAGGGGGACCCTTGATGAATGAGCAGTTCTTC. It codes for CASSPLGGPLMNEQFF. Supplemented by reference TRBV18 and TRBJ2-1, the full variable domain reads NAGVMQNPRHLVRRRGQEARLRCSPMKGHSHVYWYRQLPEEGLKFMVYLQKENIIDESGMPKERFSAEFPKEGPSILRIQQVVRGDSAAYFCASSPLGGPLMNEQFFGPGTRLTVL.

This clonotype was seen a few times. The J gene is TRBJ2-2, the V gene TRBV5-1; 8 bases fit TRBD1. CDR1 and CDR2 (germline): SGHRS, YFSETQ. The CDR3 is 13 residues long. V lost 4 bases, J lost 7 bases, and 3 bases stayed unmatched. The DNA for the CDR3 is TGCGCCAGCAGCGGACAGGGAGGCGGGGAGCTGTTTTTT. Translating it yields CASSGQGGGELFF.

In this sample, this clonotype turned up a few times. The chain combines TRBV7-6 with TRBJ2-1; D gene ambiguous. CDR1 is SGHVS and CDR2 is FNYEAQ in the germline V gene. V dropped 5 bases and J dropped 0 bases, with 11 bases sitting between them. CDR3 size: 15 residues. CDR3 amino acids: CASSPALLSYNEQFF. DNA of the CDR3: TGTGCCAGCAGCCCCGCTCTCCTCTCCTACAATGAGCAGTTCTTC.

V gene TRBV19 combines with J gene TRBJ2-5; TRBD2 is a possible D gene (5 bases). The germline gives CDR1 LNHDA, CDR2 SQIVND (reference sequence). The CDR3 runs to 13 residues. V was trimmed by 3 bases and J by 4 bases, leaving 9 bases between them. The CDR3 is CASSIPGIETQYF. CDR3 DNA sequence: TGTGCCAGTAGTATTCCGGGGATAGAGACCCAGTACTTC.

This clonotype occurred a few times. The chain combines TRBV2 with TRBJ1-5; the D gene is possibly TRBD1 (5 bases). Germline CDR1 and CDR2: SNHLY and FYNNEI. V lost 8 bases to trimming and J lost 0 bases, with 11 bases between them. The CDR3 extends over 14 amino acids. The CDR3 coding sequence is TGTGCCAGCCCCCCGACAGATAGCAATCAGCCCCAGCATTTT. It encodes CASPPTDSNQPQHF.

This clonotype was observed a handful of times. The chain combines TRBV24-1 with TRBJ2-5; tentatively, D is TRBD1 (5 bases). CDR1 is KGHDR and CDR2 is SFDVKD in the germline V gene. V was cut by 3 bases and J by 2 bases, with 15 bases left in between. CDR3 length: 16 amino acids. The CDR3 bases are TGTGCCACCAGTGATAGGGGCGATAAGGATCAAGAGACCCAGTACTTC. It is translated as CATSDRGDKDQETQYF.

The table lists this clonotype with a few counts. The genes are TRBV27 and TRBJ2-1; either TRBD1 or TRBD2 may supply D (6 bases each). V was clipped by 4 bases and J by 0 bases, with 10 bases between them. The CDR3 has 15 residues. Per germline, CDR1 MNHEY and CDR2 SMNVEV (reference sequence). The CDR3 region has the DNA TGTGCCAGCAGTTCGACGGGGGCCTCCTACAATGAGCAGTTCTTC. Amino acids: CASSSTGASYNEQFF.

This clonotype has only a few counts. V usage is TRBV10-3 and J usage is TRBJ2-1, with TRBD1 identical over 9 bases. The length of the CDR3 is 13 residues. The ends lost 9 bases at V and 5 bases at J; junction bases unmatched: 5. The germline V gene encodes CDR1 ENHRY and CDR2 SYGVKD. The CDR3 loop is CAIGDRVNNEQFF. The CDR3 DNA follows: TGTGCCATAGGGGACAGGGTAAACAATGAGCAGTTCTTC.

In its sample, this clonotype was seen a few times. The rearrangement uses TRBV20-1 and TRBJ2-3; possibly TRBD1 or TRBD2 for D (5 bases each). Deletions cut 6 bases from V and 1 base from J, with 11 bases between. CDR1 is DFQATT and CDR2 is SNEGSKA in the germline V gene (reference sequence). This CDR3 contains 13 residues. The CDR3 is CSAGVGRTDTQYF. CDR3 DNA sequence: TGCAGTGCCGGGGTGGGACGCACAGATACGCAGTATTTT.

This chain links TRBV7-6 with TRBJ1-2; D is possibly TRBD1 (6 bases). This CDR3 comprises 14 residues. The ends were cut back, 5 bases at V and 3 bases at J, with 13 bases in the middle. Germline values: CDR1 SGHVS, CDR2 FNYEAQ. CDR3 in amino acids: CASSPDSGDYGYTF. CDR3 DNA sequence: TGTGCCAGCAGCCCGGACAGTGGGGACTATGGCTACACCTTC.

This clonotype was observed a handful of times. The gene calls are TRBV5-1 and TRBJ2-5, with 7 bases fitting TRBD1. This CDR3 comprises 14 residues. The germline V gene has CDR1 SGHRS and CDR2 YFSETQ. Trimming cost V 0 bases and J 5 bases; bases outside gene matches: 4. Here the CDR3 DNA reads TGCGCCAGCAGCTTGGGACAGGGAGCCGAGACCCAGTACTTC. It yields the protein CASSLGQGAETQYF. The full variable domain, with the rest looked up from reference TRBV5-1 and TRBJ2-5, is KAGVTQTPRYLIKTRGQQVTLSCSPISGHRSVSWYQQTPGQGLQFLFEYFSETQRNKGNFPGRFSGRQFSNSRSEMNVSTLELGDSALYLCASSLGQGAETQYFGPGTRLLVL.